The present T cell receptor beta chain was sequenced within a study of blood T cell repertoires in COVID-19. The overall study: Collection of acute and convalescent COVID-19 samples took place in the United States, Italy and Spain.

The CDR3 consists of 15 residues. CDR1 MNHEY and CDR2 SVGAGI come from the germline V gene. Unmatched junction bases numbered 3, after V lost 2 bases and J lost 2 bases. The repertoire was sequenced with immunoSEQ multiplex PCR; TCRdb's copy has only in-frame clones and lacks some. The repertoire holds 360,000 or so clones, about nine tenths seen once, with 1.7% in the top ten. The chain uses TRBV6-5 and TRBJ2-7, with 10 bases that match TRBD1. Sequencing was carried out using PBMCs or T cells enriched from blood (not recorded which). The receptor was isolated from a woman aged 25 to 39 who had recovered from COVID-19. The CDR3 sequence: CASSYLGTGAYEQYF. The CDR3 bases are TGTGCCAGCAGTTACCTCGGGACAGGGGCCTACGAGCAGTACTTC.